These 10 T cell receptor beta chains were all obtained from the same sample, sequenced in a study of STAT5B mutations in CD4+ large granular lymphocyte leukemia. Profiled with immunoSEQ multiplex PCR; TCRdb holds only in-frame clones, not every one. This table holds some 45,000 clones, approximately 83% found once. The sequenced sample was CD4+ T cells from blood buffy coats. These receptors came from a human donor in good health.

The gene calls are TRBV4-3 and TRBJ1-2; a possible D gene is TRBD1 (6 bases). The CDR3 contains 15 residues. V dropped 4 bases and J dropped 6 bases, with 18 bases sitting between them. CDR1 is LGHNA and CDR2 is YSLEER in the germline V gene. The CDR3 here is CASSRFNRGQNGYTF. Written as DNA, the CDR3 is TGCGCCAGCAGCCGCTTTAATCGGGGACAAAATGGCTACACCTTC.

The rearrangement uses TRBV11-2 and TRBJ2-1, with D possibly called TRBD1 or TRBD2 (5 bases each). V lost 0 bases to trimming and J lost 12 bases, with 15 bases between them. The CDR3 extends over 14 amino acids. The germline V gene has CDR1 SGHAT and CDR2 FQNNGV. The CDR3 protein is CASSLEGSGPGQFF. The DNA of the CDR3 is TGTGCCAGCAGCTTAGAAGGGTCGGGGCCGGGGCAGTTCTTC.

Written as DNA, the CDR3 is TGTGCCAGCAGTGCCGAACAGGGGGCGTGGGTCATTCAGTACTTC. Its protein product is CASSAEQGAWVIQYF. The chain has TRBV25-1 and TRBJ2-4, with 9 nucleotides matching TRBD1. With 4 bases clipped from V and 9 bases from J, the junction kept 10 bases outside the gene matches. The CDR3 is 15 residues long. Germline V CDR1 and CDR2: MGHDK, SYGVNS.

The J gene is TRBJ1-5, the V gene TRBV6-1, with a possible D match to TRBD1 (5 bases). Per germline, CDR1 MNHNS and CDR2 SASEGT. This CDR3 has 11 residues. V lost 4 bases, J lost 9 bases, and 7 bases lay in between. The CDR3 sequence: CASSGGRPQHF. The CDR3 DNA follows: TGTGCCAGCAGTGGGGGGAGGCCCCAGCATTTT.

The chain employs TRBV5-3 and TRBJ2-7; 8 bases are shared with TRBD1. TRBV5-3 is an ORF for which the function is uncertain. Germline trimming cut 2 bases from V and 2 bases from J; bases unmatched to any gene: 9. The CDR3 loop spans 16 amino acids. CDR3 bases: TGTGCCAGAAGCTTCACGAGACAGGGGTCGGCCTACGAGCAGTACTTC. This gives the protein CARSFTRQGSAYEQYF.

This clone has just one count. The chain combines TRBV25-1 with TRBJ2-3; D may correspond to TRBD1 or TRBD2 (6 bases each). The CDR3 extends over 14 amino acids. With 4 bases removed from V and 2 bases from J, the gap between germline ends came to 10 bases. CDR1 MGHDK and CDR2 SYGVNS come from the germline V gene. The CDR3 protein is CASSAAGHTDTQYF. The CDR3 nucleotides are TGTGCCAGCAGTGCGGCGGGACACACAGATACGCAGTATTTT.

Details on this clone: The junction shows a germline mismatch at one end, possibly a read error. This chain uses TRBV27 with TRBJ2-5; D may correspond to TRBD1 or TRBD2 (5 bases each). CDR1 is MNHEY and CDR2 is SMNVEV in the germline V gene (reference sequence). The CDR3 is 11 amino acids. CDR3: CASSNRDRVHF. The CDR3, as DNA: TGTGCCAGCAGTAACCGGGACCGGGTGCACTTC.

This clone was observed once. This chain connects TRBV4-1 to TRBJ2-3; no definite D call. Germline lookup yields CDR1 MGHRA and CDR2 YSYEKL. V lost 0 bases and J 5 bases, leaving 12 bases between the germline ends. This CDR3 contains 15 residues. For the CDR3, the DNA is TGCGCCAGCAGCCAAGATCTGGGGTTAGGAGATACGCAGTATTTT. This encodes CASSQDLGLGDTQYF.

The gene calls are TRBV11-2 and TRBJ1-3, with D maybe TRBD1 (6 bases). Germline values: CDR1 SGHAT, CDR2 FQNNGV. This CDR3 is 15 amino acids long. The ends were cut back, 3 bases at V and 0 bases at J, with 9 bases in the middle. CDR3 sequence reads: CASSFPQGSGNTIYF. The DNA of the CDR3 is TGTGCCAGCAGCTTCCCACAGGGCTCTGGAAACACCATATATTTT.

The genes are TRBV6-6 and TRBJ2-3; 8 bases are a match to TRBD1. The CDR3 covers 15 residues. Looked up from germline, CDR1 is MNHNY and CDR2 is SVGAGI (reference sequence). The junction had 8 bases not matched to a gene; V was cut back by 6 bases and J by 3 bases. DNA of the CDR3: TGTGCCAGCAGGGACAGGGCCCGCGATACAGATACGCAGTATTTT. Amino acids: CASRDRARDTDTQYF.